This T cell receptor (beta chain) was sequenced in a study of cytomegalovirus exposure and HLA in healthy donors. Study results and limitations: Cytomegalovirus status was reportedly diagnosed by the classifier with high specificity and sensitivity. 150 or so TCR beta chains were listed as cytomegalovirus-associated. A later analysis found first-cohort TCR clusters tended to co-occur in the approximately 120 validation repertoires.

Remarks on this clone: No antigen is known for it.

CDR3 length equals 16 residues. Germline trimming cut 3 bases from V and 1 base from J; bases unmatched to any gene: 6. The germline CDR1 and CDR2 sequences are MNHEY and SMNVEV (reference sequence). Assay: immunoSEQ multiplex PCR; the TCRdb copy retains only in-frame clones and omits some. The data contain roughly 130,000 clones, around 92% of them singletons. The donors were in the approximately 120-subject validation cohort, distinct from the approximately 670-subject first cohort. Source material: PBMCs. This clonotype was sampled from a man aged 25 to 40 in good health and CMV-seronegative. The rearrangement uses TRBV27 and TRBJ1-1; 9 positions agree with TRBD1. The CDR3 is CASSFNPGQGNTEAFF. The DNA for the CDR3 is TGTGCCAGCAGTTTCAACCCGGGACAGGGGAACACTGAAGCTTTCTTT.